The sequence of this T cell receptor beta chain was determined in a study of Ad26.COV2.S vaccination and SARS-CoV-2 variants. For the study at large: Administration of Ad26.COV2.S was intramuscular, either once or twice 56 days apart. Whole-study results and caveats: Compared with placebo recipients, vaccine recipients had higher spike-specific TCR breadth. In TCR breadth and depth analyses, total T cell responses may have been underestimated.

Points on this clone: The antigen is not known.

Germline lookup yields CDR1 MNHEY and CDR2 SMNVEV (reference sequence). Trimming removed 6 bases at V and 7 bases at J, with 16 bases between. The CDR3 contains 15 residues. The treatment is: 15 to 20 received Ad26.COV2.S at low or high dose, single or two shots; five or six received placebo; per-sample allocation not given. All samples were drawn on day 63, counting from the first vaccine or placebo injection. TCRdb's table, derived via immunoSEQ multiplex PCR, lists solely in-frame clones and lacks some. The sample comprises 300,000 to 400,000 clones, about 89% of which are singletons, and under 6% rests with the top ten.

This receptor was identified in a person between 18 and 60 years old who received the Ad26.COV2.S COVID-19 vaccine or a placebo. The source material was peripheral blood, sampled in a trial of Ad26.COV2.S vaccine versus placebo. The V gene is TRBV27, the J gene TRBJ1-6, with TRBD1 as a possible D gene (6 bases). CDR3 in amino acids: CASSPGRGYNSPLHF. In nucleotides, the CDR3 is TGTGCCAGCAGCCCTGGGAGGGGGTACAATTCACCCCTCCACTTT.